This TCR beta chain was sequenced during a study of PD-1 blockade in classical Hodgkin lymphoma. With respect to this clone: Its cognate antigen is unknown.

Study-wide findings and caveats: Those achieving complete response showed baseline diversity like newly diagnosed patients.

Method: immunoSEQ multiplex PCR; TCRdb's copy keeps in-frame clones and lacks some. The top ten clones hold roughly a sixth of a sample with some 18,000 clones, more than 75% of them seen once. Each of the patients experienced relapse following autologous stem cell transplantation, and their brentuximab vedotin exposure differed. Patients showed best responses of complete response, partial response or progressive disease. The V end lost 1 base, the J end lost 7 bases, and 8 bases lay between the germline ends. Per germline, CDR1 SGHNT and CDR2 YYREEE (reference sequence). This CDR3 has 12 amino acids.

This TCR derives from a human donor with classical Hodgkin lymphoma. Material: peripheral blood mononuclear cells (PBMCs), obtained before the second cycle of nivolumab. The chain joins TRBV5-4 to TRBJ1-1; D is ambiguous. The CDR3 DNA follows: TGTGCCAGCAGCTTGTTCCAAAATGAAGCTTTCTTT. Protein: CASSLFQNEAFF.